This TCR beta chain was recovered during a study of PD-1 blockade in classical Hodgkin lymphoma. Study-wide background: With a 2-week interval, patients received intravenous nivolumab at 3 mg/kg. Study-level points and caveats: According to reports, newly diagnosed patients had lower baseline TCR diversity than healthy donors, and relapsed/refractory patients had lower baseline TCR diversity still. Diversity similar to that of newly diagnosed patients was seen at baseline in complete responders.

This CDR3 spans 20 amino acids. In germline, CDR1 is LNHDA, CDR2 SQIVND (reference sequence). V dropped 4 bases and J dropped 3; count of bases not matched to a gene: 20. In the case of this clone: Its specificity is unknown.

TCRdb keeps only in-frame clones here, not all; method: immunoSEQ multiplex PCR. The sample comprises about 28,000 clones, around four fifths of which are singletons, and 16% rests with the top ten. Time point given: cycle 4 day 1 (C4D1), after less than 7 weeks of nivolumab. Patients all relapsed after autologous stem cell transplantation, and there was variation in brentuximab vedotin exposure. Complete response, partial response or progressive disease constituted the best responses recorded. The genes are TRBV19 and TRBJ1-4; 7 bases are shared with TRBD1. The clonotype originates from a human donor with classical Hodgkin lymphoma. Sequences were derived from peripheral blood mononuclear cells (PBMCs), sampled before the fourth cycle of nivolumab. The CDR3 nucleotides read TGTGCCAGTAGTAAATCCGATTATCTTCGCAGGGGGGCAGCTAATGAAAAACTGTTTTTT. Translated: CASSKSDYLRRGAANEKLFF.